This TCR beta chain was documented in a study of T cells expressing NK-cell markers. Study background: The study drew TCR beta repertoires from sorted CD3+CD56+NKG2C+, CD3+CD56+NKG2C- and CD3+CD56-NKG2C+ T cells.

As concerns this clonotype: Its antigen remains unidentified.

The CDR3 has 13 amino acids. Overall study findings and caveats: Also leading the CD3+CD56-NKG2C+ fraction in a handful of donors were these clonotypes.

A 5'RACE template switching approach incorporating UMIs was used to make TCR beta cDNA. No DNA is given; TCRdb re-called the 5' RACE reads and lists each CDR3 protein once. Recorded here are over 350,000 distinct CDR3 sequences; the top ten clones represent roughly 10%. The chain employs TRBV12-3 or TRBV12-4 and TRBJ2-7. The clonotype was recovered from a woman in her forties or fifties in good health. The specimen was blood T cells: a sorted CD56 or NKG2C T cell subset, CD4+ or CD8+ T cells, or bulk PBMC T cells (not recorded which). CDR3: CASTLREQYEQYF.